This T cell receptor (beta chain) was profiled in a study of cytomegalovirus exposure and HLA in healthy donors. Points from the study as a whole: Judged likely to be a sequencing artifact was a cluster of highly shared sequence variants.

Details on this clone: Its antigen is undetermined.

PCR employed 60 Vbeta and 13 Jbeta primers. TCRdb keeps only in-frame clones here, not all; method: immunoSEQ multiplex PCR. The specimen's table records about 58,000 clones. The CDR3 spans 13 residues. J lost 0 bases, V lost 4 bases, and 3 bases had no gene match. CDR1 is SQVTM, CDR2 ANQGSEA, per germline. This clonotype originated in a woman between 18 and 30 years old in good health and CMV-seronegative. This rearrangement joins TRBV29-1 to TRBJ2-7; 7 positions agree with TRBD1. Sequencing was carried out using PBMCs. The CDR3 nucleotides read TGCAGCGTTGGGACAGGTAGCTCCTACGAGCAGTACTTC. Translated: CSVGTGSSYEQYF.